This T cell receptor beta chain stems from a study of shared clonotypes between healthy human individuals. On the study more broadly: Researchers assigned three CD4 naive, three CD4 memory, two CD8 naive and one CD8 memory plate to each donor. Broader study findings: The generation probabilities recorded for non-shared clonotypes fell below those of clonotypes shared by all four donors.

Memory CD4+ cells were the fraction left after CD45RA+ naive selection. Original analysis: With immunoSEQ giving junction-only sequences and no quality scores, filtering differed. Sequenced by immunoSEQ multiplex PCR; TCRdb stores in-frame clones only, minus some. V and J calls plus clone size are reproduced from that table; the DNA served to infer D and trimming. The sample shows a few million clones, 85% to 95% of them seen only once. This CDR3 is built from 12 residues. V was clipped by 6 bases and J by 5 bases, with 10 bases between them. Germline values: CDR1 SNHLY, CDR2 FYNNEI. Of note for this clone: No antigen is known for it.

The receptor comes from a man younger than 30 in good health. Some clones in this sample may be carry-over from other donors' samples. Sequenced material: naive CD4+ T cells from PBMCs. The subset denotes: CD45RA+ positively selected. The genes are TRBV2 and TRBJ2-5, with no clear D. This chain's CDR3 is CASRGSGETQYF. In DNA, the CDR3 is TGTGCCAGCAGGGGGTCGGGCGAGACCCAGTACTTC.